This TCR beta chain was captured by sequencing in a study of cytomegalovirus exposure and HLA in healthy donors. The PCR used 60 Vbeta and 13 Jbeta primers. Generated by immunoSEQ multiplex PCR, the TCRdb table keeps only in-frame clones and is missing some. Of around 94,000 clones listed, approximately 84% are singletons. Trimming left V 3 bases short and J 1 base short, with 13 bases between. Germline V gene lookup returns CDR1 LNHDA and CDR2 SQIVND (reference sequence). The CDR3 spans 16 residues. Regarding the study as a whole: With high specificity and sensitivity, the classifier reportedly diagnosed cytomegalovirus status.

A remark on this clone: Its cognate antigen is unknown.

This receptor was obtained from a man younger than 35 in good health and CMV-seronegative. The chain links TRBV19 to TRBJ1-5, with D possibly matching TRBD1 (6 bases). Sequences were obtained from PBMCs. The CDR3 is CASSMGALQSNQPQHF. In DNA form, the CDR3 reads TGTGCCAGTAGTATGGGGGCTCTTCAAAGCAATCAGCCCCAGCATTTT.